The sequence of this T cell receptor beta chain was determined in a study of identical twins. General study results and limits: Some out-of-frame alpha sequences were shared by twins, and these showed excess low generation probability.

This clonotype was counted between two and nine times. As yet, its antigen is unknown. Unique molecular identifiers were present on the cDNA, which also gained a universal primer site by template switching. TCRdb ran MiXCR on the 5' RACE reads and lists one entry per CDR3 protein. The sample lists approximately 700,000 distinct CDR3 sequences, 15% to 20% occurring once. This sample was also put to use in a study of T cells expressing NK-cell markers. That source notes: Sorted CD3+CD56+NKG2C+, CD3+CD56+NKG2C- and CD3+CD56-NKG2C+ T cells provided the TCR beta repertoires. In several experiments, an anti-gamma-delta TCR antibody restricted sorting to alpha-beta TCR T cells.

The receptor was derived from a woman younger than 35 in good health. The sequenced material came from PBMCs.

CDR3 nucleotide sequence: TGCAGTGCTCGGTCCCCTAGGACCCTCGAGGGTGAGCAGTTCTTC. Protein: CSARSPRTLEGEQFF. This chain links TRBV20-1 with TRBJ2-1; D might be TRBD2 (5 bases). The length of the CDR3 is 15 residues. V was trimmed by 5 bases and J by 9 bases, leaving 23 bases between them. The V gene's germline CDR1 is DFQATT and CDR2 SNEGSKA (reference sequence).